This T cell receptor (beta chain) came from a study of blood T cell repertoires in COVID-19. Study details: T cells, B-cell-depleted T cells, or PBMCs supplied cDNA or gDNA.

Germline values: CDR1 LNHNV, CDR2 YYDKDF (reference sequence). Trimming shortened V by 1 base and J by 5 bases, and 12 bases separated the two germline ends. This CDR3 has 15 amino acids. Those enrolled, adults aged roughly 18 to 90 years, came from roughly 23 US areas. The assay was immunoSEQ multiplex PCR, and TCRdb's table has in-frame clones only and misses some. Of 300,000 or so clones in the sample, about 86% were seen once. The receptor's source is a woman aged 35 to 49 with acute COVID-19. The J gene is TRBJ1-5, the V gene TRBV15; tentatively, D is TRBD1 (5 bases). Sequencing input: PBMCs or T cells enriched from blood (not recorded which). CDR3 in DNA: TGTGCCACCAGCAGAGTTCAGGGAAGGGATCAGCCCCAGCATTTT. This sequence encodes CATSRVQGRDQPQHF.